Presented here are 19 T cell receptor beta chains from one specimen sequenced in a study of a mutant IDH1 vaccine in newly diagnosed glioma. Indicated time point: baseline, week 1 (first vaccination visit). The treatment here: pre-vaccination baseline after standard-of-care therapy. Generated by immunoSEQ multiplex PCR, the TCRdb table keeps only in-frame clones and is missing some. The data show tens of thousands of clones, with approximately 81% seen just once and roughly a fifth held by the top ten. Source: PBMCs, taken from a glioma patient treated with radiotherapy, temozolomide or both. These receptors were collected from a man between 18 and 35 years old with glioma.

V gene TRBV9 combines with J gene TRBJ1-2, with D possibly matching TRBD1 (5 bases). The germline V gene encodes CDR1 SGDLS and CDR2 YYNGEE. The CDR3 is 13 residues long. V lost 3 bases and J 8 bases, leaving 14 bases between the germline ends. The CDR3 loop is CASSAQDGPGYTF. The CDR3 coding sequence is TGTGCCAGCAGCGCACAGGACGGTCCCGGCTACACCTTC. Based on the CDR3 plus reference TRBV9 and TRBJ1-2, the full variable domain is DSGVTQTPKHLITATGQRVTLRCSPRSGDLSVYWYQQSLDQGLQFLIQYYNGEERAKGNILERFSAQQFPDLHSELNLSSLELGDSALYFCASSAQDGPGYTFGSGTRLTVV.

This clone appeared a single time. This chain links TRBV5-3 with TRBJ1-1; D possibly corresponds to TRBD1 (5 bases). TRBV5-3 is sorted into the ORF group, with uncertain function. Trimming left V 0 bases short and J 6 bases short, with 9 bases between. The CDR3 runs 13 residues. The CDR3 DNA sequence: TGTGCCAGAAGCTTGGGGGGGGGACCTGAAGCTTTCTTT. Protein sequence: CARSLGGGPEAFF.

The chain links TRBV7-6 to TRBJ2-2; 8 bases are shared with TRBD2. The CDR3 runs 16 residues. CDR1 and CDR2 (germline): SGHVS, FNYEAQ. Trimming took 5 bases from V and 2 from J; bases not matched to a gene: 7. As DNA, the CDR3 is TGTGCCAGCAGCCAACGAGTAGCGGGAAACACCGGGGAGCTGTTTTTT. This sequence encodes CASSQRVAGNTGELFF.

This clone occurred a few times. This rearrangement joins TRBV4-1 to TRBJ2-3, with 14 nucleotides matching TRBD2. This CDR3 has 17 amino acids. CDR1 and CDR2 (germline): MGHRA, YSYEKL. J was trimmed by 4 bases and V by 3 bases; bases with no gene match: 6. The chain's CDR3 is CASSQIPGLAGADTQYF. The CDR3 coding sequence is TGCGCCAGCAGCCAGATCCCGGGACTAGCGGGGGCAGATACGCAGTATTTT.

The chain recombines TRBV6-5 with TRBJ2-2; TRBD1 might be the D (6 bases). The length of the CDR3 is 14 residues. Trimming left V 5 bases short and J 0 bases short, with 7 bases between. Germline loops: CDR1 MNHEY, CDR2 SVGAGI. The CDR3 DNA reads TGTGCCAGCAGTAGGACAGCGAACACCGGGGAGCTGTTTTTT. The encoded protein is CASSRTANTGELFF.

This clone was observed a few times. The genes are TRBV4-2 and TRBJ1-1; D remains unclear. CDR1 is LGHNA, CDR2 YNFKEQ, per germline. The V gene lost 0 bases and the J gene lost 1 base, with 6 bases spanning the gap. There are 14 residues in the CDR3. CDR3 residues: CASSQEAANTEAFF. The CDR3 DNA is TGTGCCAGCAGCCAAGAGGCCGCGAACACTGAAGCTTTCTTT.

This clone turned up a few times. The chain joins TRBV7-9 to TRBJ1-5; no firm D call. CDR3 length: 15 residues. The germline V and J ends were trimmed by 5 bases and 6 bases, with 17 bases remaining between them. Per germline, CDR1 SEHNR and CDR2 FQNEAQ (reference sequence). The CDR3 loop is CASSPVGVAGQPQHF. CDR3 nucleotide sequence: TGTGCCAGCAGCCCTGTTGGGGTTGCCGGTCAGCCCCAGCATTTT.

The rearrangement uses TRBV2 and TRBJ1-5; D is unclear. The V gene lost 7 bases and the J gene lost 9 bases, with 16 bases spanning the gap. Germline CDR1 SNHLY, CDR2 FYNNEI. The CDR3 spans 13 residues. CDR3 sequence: CASTRAEVGPQHF. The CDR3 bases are TGTGCCAGCACGCGGGCTGAGGTTGGGCCCCAGCATTTT.

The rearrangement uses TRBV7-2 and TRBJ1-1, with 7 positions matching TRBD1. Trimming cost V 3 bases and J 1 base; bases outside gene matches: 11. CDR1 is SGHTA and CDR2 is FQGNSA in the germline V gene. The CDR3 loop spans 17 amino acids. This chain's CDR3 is CASSFRGVTGSNTEAFF. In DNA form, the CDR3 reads TGTGCCAGCAGCTTTAGAGGGGTGACAGGGTCGAACACTGAAGCTTTCTTT.

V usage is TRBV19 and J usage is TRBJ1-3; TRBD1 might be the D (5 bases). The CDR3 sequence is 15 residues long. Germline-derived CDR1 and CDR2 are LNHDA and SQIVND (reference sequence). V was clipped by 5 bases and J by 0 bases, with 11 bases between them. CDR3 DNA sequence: TGTGCCAGTAGTTGGGGGGTGTTCTCTGGAAACACCATATATTTT. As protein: CASSWGVFSGNTIYF.

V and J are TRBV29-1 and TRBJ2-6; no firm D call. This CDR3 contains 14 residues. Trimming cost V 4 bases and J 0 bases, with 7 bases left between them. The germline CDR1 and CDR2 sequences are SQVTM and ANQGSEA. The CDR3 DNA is TGCAGCGTTGTTACGGGCTCTGGGGCCAACGTCCTGACTTTC. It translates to CSVVTGSGANVLTF.

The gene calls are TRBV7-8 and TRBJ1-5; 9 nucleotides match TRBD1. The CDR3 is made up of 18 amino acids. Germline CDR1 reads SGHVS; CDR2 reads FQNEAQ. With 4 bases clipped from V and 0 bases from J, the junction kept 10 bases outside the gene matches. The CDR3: CASSWDRDRENSNQPQHF. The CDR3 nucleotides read TGTGCCAGCAGCTGGGACCGGGACAGGGAGAATAGCAATCAGCCCCAGCATTTT.

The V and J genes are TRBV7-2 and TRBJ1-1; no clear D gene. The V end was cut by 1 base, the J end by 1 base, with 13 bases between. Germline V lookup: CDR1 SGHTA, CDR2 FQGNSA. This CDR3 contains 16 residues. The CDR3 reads CASSLDPRWENTEAFF. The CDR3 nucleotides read TGTGCCAGCAGCTTAGACCCTAGGTGGGAGAACACTGAAGCTTTCTTT.

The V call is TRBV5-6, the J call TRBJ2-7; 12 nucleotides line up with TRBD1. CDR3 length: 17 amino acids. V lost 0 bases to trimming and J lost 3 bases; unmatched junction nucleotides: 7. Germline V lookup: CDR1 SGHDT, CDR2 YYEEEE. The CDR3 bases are TGTGCCAGCAGCTTGGTTGGGACAGGGGGCGCTGACTACGAGCAGTACTTC. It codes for CASSLVGTGGADYEQYF.

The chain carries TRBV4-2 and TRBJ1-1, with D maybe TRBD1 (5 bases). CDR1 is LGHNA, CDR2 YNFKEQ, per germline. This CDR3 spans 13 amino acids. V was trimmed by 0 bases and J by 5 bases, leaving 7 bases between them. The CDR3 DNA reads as TGTGCCAGCAGCCAAGATGAGGGGACTGAAGCTTTCTTT. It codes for CASSQDEGTEAFF.

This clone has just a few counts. CDR3 amino acids: CAWRVYGEKLFF. The DNA of the CDR3 is TGTGCCTGGAGGGTGTATGGTGAAAAACTGTTTTTT. The rearrangement uses TRBV30 and TRBJ1-4; D unclear. The V and J ends lost 3 bases and 7 bases respectively, with 9 bases between them. This CDR3 has 12 amino acids. Germline loops: CDR1 GTSNPN, CDR2 SVGIG (reference sequence).

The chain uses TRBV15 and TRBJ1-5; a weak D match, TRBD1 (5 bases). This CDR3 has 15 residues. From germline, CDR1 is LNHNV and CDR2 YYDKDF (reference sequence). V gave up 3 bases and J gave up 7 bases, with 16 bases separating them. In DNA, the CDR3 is TGTGCCACCAGCAGTATACGAGGGGACGTACAGCCCCAGCATTTT. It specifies CATSSIRGDVQPQHF.

The CDR3 sequence is CAIRDRKNTEAFF. The CDR3 bases are TGTGCCATCAGGGACAGAAAGAACACTGAAGCTTTCTTT. The chain recombines TRBV10-3 with TRBJ1-1, with D possibly TRBD1 on 6 matching bases. V was trimmed by 6 bases and J by 1 base, leaving 9 bases between them. CDR3 length: 13 amino acids. CDR1 is ENHRY and CDR2 is SYGVKD in the germline V gene.

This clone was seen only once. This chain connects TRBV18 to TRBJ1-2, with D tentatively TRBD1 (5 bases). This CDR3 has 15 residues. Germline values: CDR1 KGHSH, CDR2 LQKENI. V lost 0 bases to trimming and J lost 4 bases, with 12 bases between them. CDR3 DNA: TGTGCCAGCTCACCACCAAGTATGGGACTCTATGGCTACACCTTC. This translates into CASSPPSMGLYGYTF.